This T cell receptor beta chain was obtained from a study of T-cell reconstitution after alpha-beta-depleted transplantation in children. CDR3 length: 15 amino acids. Germline V lookup: CDR1 SGHDN, CDR2 FVKESK. Trimming at V came to 5 bases and at J to 4 bases, leaving 10 bases not matched to a gene. Preparation of the TCRbeta library was carried out with unique molecular identifiers. TCRdb recomputed calls from the PCR reads with MiXCR, one row per CDR3 protein. The sample has about 270,000 distinct CDR3 sequences; 9.9% are singletons. This TCR came from a human donor who donated a stem cell graft to a child with SCID. The sample in question was PBMCs from the stem cell graft donor, obtained from the stem cell graft. The chain uses TRBV14 and TRBJ1-2, with 7 bases lining up with TRBD1. This CDR3 is CASSGIRDSFYGYTF. The CDR3, as DNA: TGTGCCAGCAGCGGTATAAGGGACAGCTTCTATGGCTACACCTTC.